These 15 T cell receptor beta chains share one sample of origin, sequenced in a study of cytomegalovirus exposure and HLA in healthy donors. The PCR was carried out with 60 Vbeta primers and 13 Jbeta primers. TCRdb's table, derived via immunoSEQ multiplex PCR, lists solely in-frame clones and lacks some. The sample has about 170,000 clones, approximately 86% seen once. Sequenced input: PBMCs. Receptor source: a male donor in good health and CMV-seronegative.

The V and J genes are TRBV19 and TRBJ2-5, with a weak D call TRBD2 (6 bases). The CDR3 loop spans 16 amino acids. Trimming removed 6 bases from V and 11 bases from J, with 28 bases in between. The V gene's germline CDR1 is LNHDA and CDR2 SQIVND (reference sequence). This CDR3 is CASREGGTGRTLEQYF. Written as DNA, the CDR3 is TGTGCCAGTAGGGAGGGTGGGACCGGAAGGACGTTGGAGCAGTACTTC.

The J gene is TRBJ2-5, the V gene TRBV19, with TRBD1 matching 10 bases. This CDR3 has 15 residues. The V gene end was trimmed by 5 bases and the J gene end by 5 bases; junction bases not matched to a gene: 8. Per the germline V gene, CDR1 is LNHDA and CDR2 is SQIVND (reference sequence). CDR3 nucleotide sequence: TGTGCCAGTAGTTTCATCCGGGACAGGGGCGAGACCCAGTACTTC. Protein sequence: CASSFIRDRGETQYF.

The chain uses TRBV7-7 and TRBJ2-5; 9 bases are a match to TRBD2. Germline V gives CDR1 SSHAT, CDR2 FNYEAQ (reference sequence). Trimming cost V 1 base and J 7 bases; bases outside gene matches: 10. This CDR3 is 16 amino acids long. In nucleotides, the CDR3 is TGTGCCAGCAGCTTAGATCTAGCGGGGACCGGGGGGACCCAGTACTTC. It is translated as CASSLDLAGTGGTQYF. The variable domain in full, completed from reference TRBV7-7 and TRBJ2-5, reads GAGVSQSPRYKVTKRGQDVTLRCDPISSHATLYWYQQALGQGPEFLTYFNYEAQPDKSGLPSDRFSAERPEGSISTLTIQRTEQRDSAMYRCASSLDLAGTGGTQYFGPGTRLLVL.

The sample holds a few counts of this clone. The CDR3 sequence: CASSLSRNTEAFF. The CDR3 DNA reads TGTGCCAGCAGCCTAAGCCGGAACACTGAAGCTTTCTTT. The V gene is TRBV6-5, the J gene TRBJ1-1; D is unresolved. Germline V CDR1 and CDR2: MNHEY, SVGAGI. The CDR3 covers 13 residues. The ends were cut back, 6 bases at V and 1 base at J, with 9 bases in the middle.

CDR3 residues: CATRGAGSNEQFF. The CDR3 DNA sequence: TGTGCCACCCGGGGGGCAGGGTCCAATGAGCAGTTCTTC. This rearrangement joins TRBV7-3 to TRBJ2-1; a possible D gene is TRBD2 (7 bases). The CDR3 runs 13 residues. V lost 10 bases, J lost 6 bases, and 16 bases lay in between. In germline, CDR1 is SGHTA, CDR2 FQGTGA.

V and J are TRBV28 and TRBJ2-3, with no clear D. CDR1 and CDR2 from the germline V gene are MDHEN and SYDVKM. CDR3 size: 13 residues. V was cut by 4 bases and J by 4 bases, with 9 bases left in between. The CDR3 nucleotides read TGTGCCAGCAGTTCCCAGTCCCCAGATACGCAGTATTTT. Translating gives CASSSQSPDTQYF.

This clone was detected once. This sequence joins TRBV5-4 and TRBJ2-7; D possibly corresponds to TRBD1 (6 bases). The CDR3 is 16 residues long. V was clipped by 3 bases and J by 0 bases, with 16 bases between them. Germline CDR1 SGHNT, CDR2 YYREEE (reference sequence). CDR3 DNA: TGTGCCAGCAGCTCGGCAGGGGTCCTTTCCTCCTACGAGCAGTACTTC. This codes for CASSSAGVLSSYEQYF.

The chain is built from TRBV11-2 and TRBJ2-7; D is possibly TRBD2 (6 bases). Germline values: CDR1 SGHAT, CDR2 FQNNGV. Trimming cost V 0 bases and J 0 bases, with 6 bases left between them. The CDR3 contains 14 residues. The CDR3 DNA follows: TGTGCCAGCAGCTTAGATAGCGGCTCCTACGAGCAGTACTTC. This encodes CASSLDSGSYEQYF.

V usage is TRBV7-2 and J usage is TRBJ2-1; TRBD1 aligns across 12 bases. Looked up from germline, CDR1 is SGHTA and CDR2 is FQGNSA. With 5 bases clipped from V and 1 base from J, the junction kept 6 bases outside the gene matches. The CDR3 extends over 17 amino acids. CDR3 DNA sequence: TGTGCCAGCAGCGGTGGGACAGGGGGCTCTTCCTACAATGAGCAGTTCTTC. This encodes CASSGGTGGSSYNEQFF. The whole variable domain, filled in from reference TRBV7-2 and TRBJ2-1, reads GAGVSQSPSNKVTEKGKDVELRCDPISGHTALYWYRQSLGQGLEFLIYFQGNSAPDKSGLPSDRFSAERTGGSVSTLTIQRTQQEDSAVYLCASSGGTGGSSYNEQFFGPGTRLTVL.

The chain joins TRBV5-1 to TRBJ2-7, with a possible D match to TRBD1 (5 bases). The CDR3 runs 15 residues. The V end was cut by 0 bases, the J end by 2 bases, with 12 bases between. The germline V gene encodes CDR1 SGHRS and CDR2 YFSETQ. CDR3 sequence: CASSLGQGRAYEQYF. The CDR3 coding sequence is TGCGCCAGCAGCTTGGGTCAGGGAAGAGCCTACGAGCAGTACTTC.

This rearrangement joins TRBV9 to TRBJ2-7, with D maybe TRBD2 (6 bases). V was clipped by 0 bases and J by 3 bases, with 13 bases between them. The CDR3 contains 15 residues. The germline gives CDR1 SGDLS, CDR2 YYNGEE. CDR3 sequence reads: CASSVDPGSFYEQYF. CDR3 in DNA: TGTGCCAGCAGCGTAGATCCCGGGAGTTTCTACGAGCAGTACTTC. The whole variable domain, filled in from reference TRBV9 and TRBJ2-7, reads DSGVTQTPKHLITATGQRVTLRCSPRSGDLSVYWYQQSLDQGLQFLIQYYNGEERAKGNILERFSAQQFPDLHSELNLSSLELGDSALYFCASSVDPGSFYEQYFGPGTRLTVT.

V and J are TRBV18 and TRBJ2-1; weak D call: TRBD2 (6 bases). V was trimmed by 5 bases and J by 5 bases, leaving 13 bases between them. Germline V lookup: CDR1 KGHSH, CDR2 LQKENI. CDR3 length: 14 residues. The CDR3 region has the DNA TGTGCCAGCTCAGCGGCGGGACCGGACAATGAGCAGTTCTTC. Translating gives CASSAAGPDNEQFF.

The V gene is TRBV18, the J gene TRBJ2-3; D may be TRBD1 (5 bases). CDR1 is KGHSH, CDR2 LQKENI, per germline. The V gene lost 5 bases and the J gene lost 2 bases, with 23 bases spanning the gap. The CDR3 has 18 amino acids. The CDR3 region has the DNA TGTGCCAGCTCAAAATATAAGGACATCGCATTATACACAGATACGCAGTATTTT. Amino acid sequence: CASSKYKDIALYTDTQYF.

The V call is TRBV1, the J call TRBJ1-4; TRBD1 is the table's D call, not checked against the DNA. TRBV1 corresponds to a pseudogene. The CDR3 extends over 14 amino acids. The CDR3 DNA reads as TGCACCAGCAGCCAAGAAGAAAGGGGGGAAAAACTGTTTTTT. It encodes CTSSQEERGEKLFF.

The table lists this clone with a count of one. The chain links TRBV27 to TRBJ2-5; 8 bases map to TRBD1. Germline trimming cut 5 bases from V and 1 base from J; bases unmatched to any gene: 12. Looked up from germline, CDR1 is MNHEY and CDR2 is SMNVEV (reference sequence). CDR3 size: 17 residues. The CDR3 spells CASSQISGGAGQETQYF. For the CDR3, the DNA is TGTGCCAGCAGTCAAATATCAGGGGGCGCAGGCCAAGAGACCCAGTACTTC.